The next 18 T cell receptor beta chains were all read from a single sample in a study of a mutant IDH1 vaccine in newly diagnosed glioma. The time point was: baseline, week 1 (first vaccination visit). Sample treatment: pre-vaccination baseline after standard-of-care therapy. Profiling relied on immunoSEQ multiplex PCR, and the TCRdb table lists in-frame clones only, not all of them. There are approximately 67,000 clones in the sample; over 70% occur only once, and around 4.5% lies in the top ten. Here the sequenced sample was peripheral blood mononuclear cells (PBMCs), taken from a glioma patient treated with radiotherapy, temozolomide or both. Source of these receptors: a woman under 30 with glioma. Some clones in this sample may be carry-over from other donors' samples.

This clone occurred once. This chain uses TRBV7-7 with TRBJ2-1, with D possibly being TRBD2 (6 bases). Per the germline V gene, CDR1 is SSHAT and CDR2 is FNYEAQ (reference sequence). CDR3 length equals 19 residues. The CDR3 bases are TGTGCTTTCACCCTAACCGGCGGGACTCCCAAGTGGGTAAACAATGAGCAGTTCTTC. As protein: CAFTLTGGTPKWVNNEQFF.

J is TRBJ1-5 and V is TRBV27; D remains unclear. Germline CDR1 is MNHEY and CDR2 is SMNVEV (reference sequence). The CDR3 is 15 amino acids. The V end was cut by 0 bases, the J end by 0 bases, with 6 bases between. The CDR3 coding sequence is TGTGCCAGCAGTTTATCGAGGGATAGCAATCAGCCCCAGCATTTT. Translation gives CASSLSRDSNQPQHF.

This clone appeared a few times. The chain carries TRBV7-9 and TRBJ1-2; 8 bases fit TRBD1. CDR1 is SEHNR, CDR2 FQNEAQ, per germline (reference sequence). V dropped 5 bases and J dropped 3; count of bases not matched to a gene: 5. This CDR3 contains 14 residues. This chain's CDR3 is CASSVQGGDYGYTF. CDR3 bases: TGTGCCAGCAGCGTACAGGGGGGAGACTATGGCTACACCTTC.

This chain links TRBV9 with TRBJ2-1; 8 nucleotides line up with TRBD2. V lost 0 bases and J lost 0; bases outside the gene matches: 11. Germline loops: CDR1 SGDLS, CDR2 YYNGEE. The CDR3 runs 19 residues. The CDR3 sequence: CASSVGPGLGQSSYNEQFF. Written as DNA, the CDR3 is TGTGCCAGCAGCGTAGGACCGGGACTAGGGCAGAGCTCCTACAATGAGCAGTTCTTC.

The gene calls are TRBV10-3 and TRBJ2-5, with no clear D. V lost 4 bases, J lost 5 bases, and 8 bases lay in between. The V gene's germline CDR1 is ENHRY and CDR2 SYGVKD. The CDR3 covers 12 residues. For the CDR3, the DNA is TGTGCCATCAGTGGGACCCTGGAGACCCAGTACTTC. This translates into CAISGTLETQYF.

The V gene is TRBV5-1, the J gene TRBJ2-5; the match to TRBD1 covers 7 bases. Germline trimming cut 5 bases from V and 7 bases from J; bases unmatched to any gene: 11. This CDR3 is 14 amino acids long. Germline-derived CDR1 and CDR2 are SGHRS and YFSETQ. The CDR3 DNA is TGCGCCAGCAGTCGGGACAGCCTCGAAGGGACCCAGTACTTC. Amino acids: CASSRDSLEGTQYF.

The chain is built from TRBV29-1 and TRBJ2-5, with 9 bases fitting TRBD1. V lost 4 bases, J lost 5 bases, and 2 bases stayed unmatched. CDR1 SQVTM and CDR2 ANQGSEA come from the germline V gene. The CDR3 sequence is 12 residues long. Here the CDR3 DNA reads TGCAGCGTTGGACAGGGGGTTGAGACCCAGTACTTC. Translation gives CSVGQGVETQYF.

The V and J genes are TRBV5-5 and TRBJ1-5; 11 bases align to TRBD1. This CDR3 region has 16 residues. V was pared by 2 bases and J by 6 bases, with 7 bases of the junction left unmatched. Per germline, CDR1 SGHKS and CDR2 YYEKEE (reference sequence). CDR3 sequence reads: CASSFEAGTGGQPQHF. The CDR3 bases are TGTGCCAGCAGCTTCGAAGCCGGGACAGGGGGTCAGCCCCAGCATTTT. Supplemented by reference TRBV5-5 and TRBJ1-5, the full variable domain reads DAGVTQSPTHLIKTRGQQVTLRCSPISGHKSVSWYQQVLGQGPQFIFQYYEKEERGRGNFPDRFSARQFPNYSSELNVNALLLGDSALYLCASSFEAGTGGQPQHFGDGTRLSIL.

The V and J genes are TRBV5-1 and TRBJ2-5; a weak D match, TRBD2 (5 bases). This CDR3 region has 17 residues. V lost 0 bases to trimming and J lost 5 bases, with 20 bases between them. CDR1 is SGHRS and CDR2 is YFSETQ in the germline V gene. The CDR3 DNA is TGCGCCAGCAGCTTGGGGTTGGCTACTGCTAGCAGGGAGACCCAGTACTTC. The encoded protein is CASSLGLATASRETQYF. Full variable domain (remainder filled in from reference TRBV5-1 and TRBJ2-5): KAGVTQTPRYLIKTRGQQVTLSCSPISGHRSVSWYQQTPGQGLQFLFEYFSETQRNKGNFPGRFSGRQFSNSRSEMNVSTLELGDSALYLCASSLGLATASRETQYFGPGTRLLVL.

This chain links TRBV4-1 with TRBJ1-1, with D possibly matching TRBD1 (5 bases). CDR1 is MGHRA, CDR2 YSYEKL, per germline. This CDR3 has 14 amino acids. Trimming removed 1 base from V and 6 bases from J, with 12 bases in between. CDR3 in DNA: TGCGCCAGCAGCCAAGTGGGTAGGGGTTCTGAAGCTTTCTTT. This gives the protein CASSQVGRGSEAFF.

This clone turned up a few times. The J gene is TRBJ2-1, the V gene TRBV9; TRBD2 matches at 9 bases. V was clipped by 3 bases and J by 6 bases; unmatched bases: 10. Germline V gene sequence: CDR1 SGDLS, CDR2 YYNGEE. CDR3 size: 16 residues. CDR3 amino acids: CASSAHLAGLLNEQFF. DNA for the CDR3: TGTGCCAGCAGCGCCCACCTAGCGGGATTACTCAATGAGCAGTTCTTC.

The gene calls are TRBV4-2 and TRBJ1-4, with 7 bases that match TRBD1. V lost 3 bases to trimming and J lost 4 bases; unmatched junction nucleotides: 8. Germline CDR1 LGHNA, CDR2 YNFKEQ. This CDR3 region has 16 residues. This chain's CDR3 is CASSHPGGTDNEKLFF. CDR3 coding DNA: TGTGCCAGCAGCCATCCTGGGGGGACAGATAATGAAAAACTGTTTTTT.

This clone was detected only a few times. This chain uses TRBV6-5 with TRBJ1-2, with a possible D match to TRBD1 (5 bases). The CDR3 runs 12 residues. Germline CDR1 is MNHEY and CDR2 is SVGAGI. The V and J ends lost 7 bases and 4 bases respectively, with 10 bases between them. The CDR3 here is CASKAGGYGYTF. As DNA, the CDR3 is TGTGCCAGCAAGGCGGGGGGCTATGGCTACACCTTC.

The J gene is TRBJ1-5, the V gene TRBV7-8; D may be TRBD1 (6 bases). V lost 1 base to trimming and J lost 2 bases, with 24 bases between them. The CDR3 runs to 20 residues. Looked up from germline, CDR1 is SGHVS and CDR2 is FQNEAQ. CDR3 region: CASSLGGTGPGERRNQPQHF. In DNA, the CDR3 is TGTGCCAGCAGCTTAGGGGGGACGGGACCAGGGGAGCGGCGCAATCAGCCCCAGCATTTT.

This clone was detected a few times. The chain joins TRBV5-5 to TRBJ1-5; D call uncertain. The CDR3 is 15 residues long. V lost 4 bases, J lost 6 bases, and 17 bases lay in between. The V gene's germline CDR1 is SGHKS and CDR2 YYEKEE (reference sequence). The CDR3 bases are TGTGCCAGCAGCCCCCGTGTGGATTCTATTCAGCCCCAGCATTTT. Protein sequence: CASSPRVDSIQPQHF.

The chain links TRBV2 to TRBJ1-5; no clear D. Germline-derived CDR1 and CDR2 are SNHLY and FYNNEI. Trimming cost V 5 bases and J 1 base, with 12 bases left between them. This CDR3 has 15 residues. This CDR3 is CASSLNLASNQPQHF. CDR3 DNA: TGTGCCAGCAGTTTGAACCTCGCGAGCAATCAGCCCCAGCATTTT.

This CDR3 reads CASSLLDTEAFF. As DNA, the CDR3 is TGTGCCAGCAGCTTACTAGACACTGAAGCTTTCTTT. The V gene is TRBV11-3, the J gene TRBJ1-1; D is unclear. V lost 2 bases and J 3 bases, leaving 4 bases between the germline ends. CDR1 and CDR2 from the germline V gene are SGHNT and YENEEA. CDR3 length equals 12 residues.

The chain recombines TRBV13 with TRBJ2-3; the match to TRBD1 covers 8 bases. Losses at the gene ends were 4 bases for V and 6 bases for J; bases not matched to a gene: 9. From germline, CDR1 is PRHDT and CDR2 FYEKMQ (reference sequence). The CDR3 spans 15 residues. Here the CDR3 DNA reads TGTGCCAGCAGCTCCGGGACAGGTTATTCCGATACGCAGTATTTT. The encoded protein is CASSSGTGYSDTQYF.